This T cell receptor beta chain was captured by sequencing in a study of technical replicates of blood from several donors. Measured with immunoSEQ multiplex PCR; TCRdb has only the in-frame clones, and not every one. Here the sample spans tens of thousands of clones, just over 95% being singletons. The CDR3 loop spans 17 amino acids. V was pared by 2 bases and J by 2 bases, with 7 bases of the junction left unmatched. Germline CDR1 reads SNHLY; CDR2 reads FYNNEI. The clonotype comes from a human donor in good health. V usage is TRBV2 and J usage is TRBJ2-1; 9 positions agree with TRBD2. The specimen was T cells isolated from PBMCs. In DNA form, the CDR3 reads TGTGCCAGCAGTGAATTAGCGTCTAGCGGGGCCTACAATGAGCAGTTCTTC. Translation: CASSELASSGAYNEQFF.